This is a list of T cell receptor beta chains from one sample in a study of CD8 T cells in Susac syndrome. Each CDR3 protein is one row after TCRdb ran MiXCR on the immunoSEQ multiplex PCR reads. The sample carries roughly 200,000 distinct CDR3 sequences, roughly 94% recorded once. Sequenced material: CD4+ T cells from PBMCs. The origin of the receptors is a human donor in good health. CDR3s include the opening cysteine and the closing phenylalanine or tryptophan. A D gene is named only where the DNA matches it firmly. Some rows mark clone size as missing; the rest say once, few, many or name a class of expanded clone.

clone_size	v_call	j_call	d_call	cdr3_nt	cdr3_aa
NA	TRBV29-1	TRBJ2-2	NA	TGCAGCGTTTCCAGTGGCGGGGAGCTGTTTTTT	CSVSSGGELFF
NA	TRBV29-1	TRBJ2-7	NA	TGCAGCGTTGACCGTTTGTCGGGGTACGAGCAGTACTTC	CSVDRLSGYEQYF
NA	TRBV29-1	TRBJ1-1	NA	TGCAGCGTTGATCCCACAGGGCCTAACACTGAAGCTTTCTTT	CSVDPTGPNTEAFF
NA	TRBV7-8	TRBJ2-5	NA	TGTGCCAGCAGCTCGGGGAGGGAGGGGGAAGAGACCCAGTACTTC	CASSSGREGEETQYF
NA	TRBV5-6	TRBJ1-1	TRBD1	TGTGCCAGCCTTACACAGGGGGCAGACACTGAAGCTTTCTTT	CASLTQGADTEAFF
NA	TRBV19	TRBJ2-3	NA	TGTGCCAGTAGTATGGCGGATACGCAGTATTTT	CASSMADTQYF
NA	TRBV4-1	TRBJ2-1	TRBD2	TGCGCCAGCAGCCACCGGTTCGGGGCGGGGGTCGCCAATGAGCAGTTCTTC	CASSHRFGAGVANEQFF
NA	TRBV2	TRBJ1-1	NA	TGTGCCAGCAGTGAACTCGGAGTTGAAGCTTTCTTT	CASSELGVEAFF
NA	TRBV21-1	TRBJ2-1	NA	TGTGCCAGCCCGGAGGGGTCTCACAATGAGCAGTTCTTC	CASPEGSHNEQFF
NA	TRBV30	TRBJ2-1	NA	TGTGCCTGGAGCGCTCAGGGTTTTGAGCAGTTCTTC	CAWSAQGFEQFF
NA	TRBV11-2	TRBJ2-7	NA	TGTGCCAGCAGCTTAGAGCTGGTGACCATCTACGAGCAGTACTTC	CASSLELVTIYEQYF
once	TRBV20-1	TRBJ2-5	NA	TGCAGTGCTAGCGGATCCAGCAAAGAGACCCAGTACTTC	CSASGSSKETQYF
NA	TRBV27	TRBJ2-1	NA	TGTGCCAGCAGTTTAGTACAGGGTGACGTAACCTACAATGAGCAGTTCTTC	CASSLVQGDVTYNEQFF
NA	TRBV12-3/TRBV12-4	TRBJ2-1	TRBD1	TGTGCCAGCAGTCCAGGACAGGGGAGTATCTTCTTC	CASSPGQGSIFF
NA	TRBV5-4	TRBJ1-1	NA	TGTGCCAGCAGCACCAACGTGGGGACTGAAGCTTTCTTT	CASSTNVGTEAFF
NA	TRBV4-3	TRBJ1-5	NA	TGCGCCAGCAGCCAAGAATGGGGTAATAGCAATCAGCCCCAGCATTTT	CASSQEWGNSNQPQHF
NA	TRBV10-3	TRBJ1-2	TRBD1	TGTGCCATCAGTGAGAGGGACAGGGCTAACTATGGCTACACCTTC	CAISERDRANYGYTF
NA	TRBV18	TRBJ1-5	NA	TGTGCCAGCTCACAGGGGATCGGTAGCAATCAGCCCCAGCATTTT	CASSQGIGSNQPQHF
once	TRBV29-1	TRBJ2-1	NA	TGCAGCGTTGACGGGCGGGGTAGTGAGCAGTTCTTC	CSVDGRGSEQFF
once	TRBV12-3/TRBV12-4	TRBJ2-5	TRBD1	TGTGCCAGCAGTACTCGACAGGGGCAAGAGACCCAGTACTTC	CASSTRQGQETQYF
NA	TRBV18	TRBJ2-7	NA	TGTGCCAGCTCACCACCGTTGGGACTGCTTTACGAGCAGTACTTC	CASSPPLGLLYEQYF
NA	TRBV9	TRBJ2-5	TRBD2	TGTGCCAGCAGCCCTAGCGGGGGGTCCACCCAAGAGACCCAGTACTTC	CASSPSGGSTQETQYF
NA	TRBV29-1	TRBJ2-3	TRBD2	TGCAGCGCTGAGGCGGCTAGCGGGAGTACAGATACGCAGTATTTT	CSAEAASGSTDTQYF
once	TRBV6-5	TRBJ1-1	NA	TGTGCCAGCAGTTACGGCCACAGAAGACTGAACACTGAAGCTTTCTTT	CASSYGHRRLNTEAFF
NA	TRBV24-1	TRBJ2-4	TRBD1	TGTGCCACCAGTGACCTCGGACAGGGCATTCAGTACTTC	CATSDLGQGIQYF
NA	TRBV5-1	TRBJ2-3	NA	TGCGCCAGCAGCTGGGGGCAACGGAACACAGATACGCAGTATTTT	CASSWGQRNTDTQYF
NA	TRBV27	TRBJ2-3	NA	TGTGCCAGCACCGCTGGGTTAAAAGGTACGCAGTATTTT	CASTAGLKGTQYF
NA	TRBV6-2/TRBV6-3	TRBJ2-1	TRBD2	TGTGCCAGCATCTTAGCGGGGGGGCTAGGTGAGCAGTTCTTC	CASILAGGLGEQFF
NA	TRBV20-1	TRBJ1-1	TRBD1	TGCAGTGCTAGATCTGGAAAGGGGGCCACTGAAGCTTTCTTT	CSARSGKGATEAFF
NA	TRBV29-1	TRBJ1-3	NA	TGCAGCGCCGAGGAAAACTCTGGCAACACCATATATTTT	CSAEENSGNTIYF
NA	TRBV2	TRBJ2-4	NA	TGTGCCAGCACCGGGCAGCAACTAGCCAAAAACATTCAGTACTTC	CASTGQQLAKNIQYF
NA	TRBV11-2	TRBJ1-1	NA	TGTGCCAGCAGCCTCGGTAAACTTGAAGCTTTCTTT	CASSLGKLEAFF
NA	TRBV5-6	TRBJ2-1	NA	TGTGCCAGCGGAGAGATAATACGGAATGAGCAGTTCTTC	CASGEIIRNEQFF
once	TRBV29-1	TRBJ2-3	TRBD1	TGCAGCGTTGGACAAATGGACAGGACAGATACGCAGTATTTT	CSVGQMDRTDTQYF
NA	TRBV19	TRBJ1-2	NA	TGTGCCAGTAGTCGGCAGATCGACTATGGCTACACCTTC	CASSRQIDYGYTF
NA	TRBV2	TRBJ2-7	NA	TGTGCCAGCAGTGAACTGGGGGCGCGTCAGTACTTC	CASSELGARQYF
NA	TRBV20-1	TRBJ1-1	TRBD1	TGCAGTGCAAGACAGGGGAGCACTGAAGCTTTCTTT	CSARQGSTEAFF
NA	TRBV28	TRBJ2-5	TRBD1	TGTGCCAGCAGTTTAGGTGGACAGGCCGGAGTATTCCAAGAGACCCAGTACTTC	CASSLGGQAGVFQETQYF
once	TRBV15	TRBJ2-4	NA	TGTGCCACCATCGCCAAAAACATTCAGTACTTC	CATIAKNIQYF
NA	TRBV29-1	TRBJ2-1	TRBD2	TGCAGCCTGCCCCCGGGCGGGAGCGGTGGGGATGAGCAGTTCTTC	CSLPPGGSGGDEQFF